The sequence of this T cell receptor (beta chain) was determined in a study of T cell repertoires in cytomegalovirus infection. Overall study context: Epitope selection comprised recently identified HLA-C-restricted CMV epitopes and well-studied HLA-B-restricted CMV epitopes. CMV infection plus the matching HLA type was flagged by public TCR beta signatures. Regarding the study as a whole: The cumulative frequency of public TCR beta families identified carriers of CMV plus the relevant HLA. Ex vivo, HLA-C-restricted CMV-specific TCR beta clonotypes prevailed over the rest of the response.

TCRdb called the reads again in MiXCR, with one record for every CDR3 protein. The sample includes a few hundred thousand distinct CDR3 sequences, 20% to 25% of them seen just once. The CDR3 length is 14 residues. V trimming: 1 base; J trimming: 5 bases; junction bases outside the gene matches: 2. CDR1 is SGHNT and CDR2 is YENEEA in the germline V gene. For this clonotype: The antigen is not known.

The source was cultured PBMCs, collected from culture after CMV antigen stimulation. The chain employs TRBV11-3 and TRBJ1-5; the match to TRBD1 covers 7 bases. The receptor was isolated from a human donor in good health (CMV status not recorded). Some clones in this sample may be carry-over from other donors' samples. As DNA, the CDR3 is TGTGCCAGCAGCTTAGGCAGGGGGGATCAGCCCCAGCATTTT. It encodes CASSLGRGDQPQHF.